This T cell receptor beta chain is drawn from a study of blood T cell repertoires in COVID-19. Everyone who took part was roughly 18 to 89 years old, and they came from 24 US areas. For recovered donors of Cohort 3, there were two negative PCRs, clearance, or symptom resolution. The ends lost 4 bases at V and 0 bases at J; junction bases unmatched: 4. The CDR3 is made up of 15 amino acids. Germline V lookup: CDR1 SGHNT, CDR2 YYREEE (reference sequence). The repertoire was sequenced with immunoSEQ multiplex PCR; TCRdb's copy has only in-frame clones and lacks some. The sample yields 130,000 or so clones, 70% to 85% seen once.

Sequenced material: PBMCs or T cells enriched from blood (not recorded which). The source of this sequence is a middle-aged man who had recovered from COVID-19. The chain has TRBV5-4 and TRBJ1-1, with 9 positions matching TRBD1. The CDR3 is CASSGRTGVNTEAFF. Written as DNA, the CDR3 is TGTGCCAGCAGCGGAAGGACAGGGGTGAACACTGAAGCTTTCTTT.